What follows describes a single T cell receptor beta chain. It lacks a known antigen. Base qualities are not provided; no much larger clone lies one nucleotide away. CDR1 SGHNT and CDR2 YYREEE are derived from the germline V gene (reference sequence). Taken from cysteine to phenylalanine, the CDR3 has 15 residues. The CDR3 DNA has 45 bases and is translated from base 1. V loses 0 bases, J loses 7 bases, and the germline ends lie 17 bases apart. These data come from a study of blood T cell repertoires in COVID-19 (dated by TCRdb to 2020 to 2021). Broadly, across the study: Samples covering the acute and convalescent phases of COVID-19 were provided by collaborators in the United States, Italy and Spain. HLA class I and class II types, where available, came from metadata supplied by the sample provider rather than from assay-based typing. The prospective study material was composed of cDNA or gDNA derived from T cells, B-cell-depleted T cells, or PBMCs. The repertoires were made available in a free public database intended to serve as a resource for research on the immune response to SARS-CoV-2. Deeply sampled blood TCRbeta repertoires from subjects exposed to, actively infected with, or recovered from COVID-19 were included in the dataset. The sample metadata nearly always contained a de-identified subject ID, COVID-19 status, age in years and sex. Samples came from the ongoing ImmuneRACE study (first 160 participants) plus 1,254 subjects from 6 global collaborators. What the study reported, not specific to this receptor: The quantity of clinical and demographic metadata differed by source and by participant and was supplied without curation.

Each collaborating institution followed its own protocols to collect whole blood in K2EDTA tubes. Collaborator samples were shipped for TCRbeta analysis as frozen whole blood, isolated PBMCs, or DNA extracted from either sample type. TCRbeta CDR3 regions were amplified from genomic DNA using the immunoSEQ Assay, a bias-controlled multiplex PCR. On the study's bioinformatics: The number of nucleated cells in each sample was estimated from the amplification of reference gene primers within the assay. Sequence reads were collapsed and filtered to measure the absolute abundance of every unique TCRbeta CDR3 rearrangement. For each sample, productive Simpson clonality was calculated as the square root of Simpson's diversity index across productive rearrangements. TCRdb mirrors the immuneACCESS table, restricted to in-frame sequences. Some clones are absent from its copies; in checked studies, under half trace to an unresolved V gene, and the reason for the others is unknown. That table furnishes V, J and clone size, whereas the DNA furnished D and trimming. The sample yields around 130,000 clones; approximately 77% were counted once. Jointly, the top ten make up roughly 7.3% of the sample.

This receptor was obtained from a human donor in a cohort sampled during active COVID-19. Here the chain combines TRBV5-4 and TRBJ2-7, with TRBD2 perhaps the D gene, on 5 matching bases. The sample taken for sequencing was peripheral blood. In nucleotide form, the sequence is TGTGCCAGCAGCTTGGCGGGAAGTCAAGTAGGAGAGCAGTACTTC. Its translation is CASSLAGSQVGEQYF.